The rows below give T cell receptor beta chains drawn from one sample of a study of STAT3 mutations in large granular lymphocyte leukemia. The method was immunoSEQ multiplex PCR; TCRdb's version includes in-frame clones alone and lacks a portion of them. Counted here are over 3,500 clones, less than 70% occurring once; the ten biggest clones make up 38%. Sample: PBMCs. These receptors all come from a human donor with T large granular lymphocyte leukemia. Some clones in this sample may be carry-over from other donors' samples. Both conserved end residues are part of each CDR3. A D gene is named only where the DNA matches it firmly. Expanded clones get a size class; other rows say once, few or many, or leave the size out.

clone_size: -; v_call: TRBV5-1; d_call: -; j_call: TRBJ2-5; cdr3_aa: CASSPGLGETQYF; cdr3_nt: TGCGCCAGCAGCCCGGGACTTGGGGAGACCCAGTACTTC
clone_size: few; v_call: TRBV6-6; d_call: TRBD1; j_call: TRBJ1-5; cdr3_aa: CASSPGQSNQPQHF; cdr3_nt: TGTGCCAGCAGTCCGGGACAGAGCAATCAGCCCCAGCATTTT
clone_size: -; v_call: TRBV6-6; d_call: -; j_call: TRBJ1-2; cdr3_aa: CASREPGTYGYTF; cdr3_nt: TGTGCCAGCAGAGAGCCGGGAACGTATGGCTACACCTTC
clone_size: once; v_call: TRBV7-9; d_call: -; j_call: TRBJ2-7; cdr3_aa: CASSLVPTRGEQYF; cdr3_nt: TGTGCCAGCAGCTTAGTTCCCACGAGGGGCGAGCAGTACTTC
clone_size: -; v_call: TRBV5-1; d_call: -; j_call: TRBJ2-1; cdr3_aa: CASSGTRGGGYNEQFF; cdr3_nt: TGCGCCAGCAGCGGCACCCGCGGAGGGGGCTACAATGAGCAGTTCTTC
clone_size: -; v_call: TRBV7-9; d_call: -; j_call: TRBJ2-3; cdr3_aa: CASSLWKDTQYF; cdr3_nt: TGTGCCAGCAGCTTGTGGAAGGATACGCAGTATTTT
clone_size: -; v_call: TRBV18; d_call: -; j_call: TRBJ2-7; cdr3_aa: CASSPHGPEQYF; cdr3_nt: TGTGCCAGCTCACCCCATGGGCCCGAGCAGTACTTC
clone_size: -; v_call: TRBV7-2; d_call: -; j_call: TRBJ2-3; cdr3_aa: CASSSTDTQYF; cdr3_nt: TGTGCCAGCAGTTCCACAGATACGCAGTATTTT
clone_size: -; v_call: TRBV9; d_call: TRBD1; j_call: TRBJ1-2; cdr3_aa: CASSVLTGPGGYTF; cdr3_nt: TGTGCCAGCAGCGTACTGACAGGGCCGGGAGGCTACACCTTC
clone_size: few; v_call: TRBV18; d_call: TRBD1; j_call: TRBJ1-1; cdr3_aa: CASSLLGQGAEAFF; cdr3_nt: TGTGCCAGCTCTCTCCTTGGACAGGGCGCTGAAGCTTTCTTT
clone_size: once; v_call: TRBV29-1; d_call: -; j_call: TRBJ1-5; cdr3_aa: CSVEDQAASNQPQHF; cdr3_nt: TGCAGCGTTGAAGATCAAGCGGCCAGCAATCAGCCCCAGCATTTT
clone_size: -; v_call: TRBV30; d_call: TRBD2; j_call: TRBJ2-5; cdr3_aa: CASGGETQYF; cdr3_nt: TGTGCTAGCGGGGGGGAGACCCAGTACTTC
clone_size: -; v_call: TRBV30; d_call: TRBD1; j_call: TRBJ1-2; cdr3_aa: CAWSYGTGGAGYTF; cdr3_nt: TGTGCCTGGAGTTACGGGACAGGGGGCGCGGGCTACACCTTC
clone_size: large; v_call: TRBV10-2; d_call: -; j_call: TRBJ1-2; cdr3_aa: CASLGGERNNYGYTF; cdr3_nt: TGCGCCAGCCTTGGGGGCGAGCGGAATAACTATGGCTACACCTTC
clone_size: few; v_call: TRBV30; d_call: -; j_call: TRBJ1-6; cdr3_aa: CAWSVSGTSGTPLHF; cdr3_nt: TGTGCCTGGAGTGTCTCCGGGACCTCAGGAACACCCCTCCACTTT
clone_size: medium-sized; v_call: TRBV18; d_call: -; j_call: TRBJ2-5; cdr3_aa: CASSPNQETQYF; cdr3_nt: TGTGCCAGCTCACCAAACCAAGAGACCCAGTACTTC
clone_size: -; v_call: TRBV30; d_call: -; j_call: TRBJ1-2; cdr3_aa: CAHGLGPGYTF; cdr3_nt: TGTGCCCATGGGTTGGGCCCGGGCTACACCTTC
clone_size: -; v_call: TRBV29-1; d_call: -; j_call: TRBJ2-3; cdr3_aa: CSTRADTQYF; cdr3_nt: TGCAGCACCCGTGCAGATACGCAGTATTTT
clone_size: few; v_call: TRBV7-6; d_call: TRBD1; j_call: TRBJ2-7; cdr3_aa: CASSDRGRSYEQYF; cdr3_nt: TGTGCCAGCAGTGACAGGGGCAGATCCTACGAGCAGTACTTC
clone_size: -; v_call: TRBV5-4; d_call: -; j_call: TRBJ2-7; cdr3_aa: CASSLGGEQYF; cdr3_nt: TGTGCCAGCAGCTTGGGGGGCGAGCAGTACTTC
clone_size: -; v_call: TRBV7-2; d_call: -; j_call: TRBJ2-7; cdr3_aa: CASSPSPYEQYF; cdr3_nt: TGTGCCAGCAGCCCAAGTCCCTACGAGCAGTACTTC
clone_size: few; v_call: TRBV30; d_call: -; j_call: TRBJ1-2; cdr3_aa: CAWSLARVGYTF; cdr3_nt: TGTGCCTGGAGTCTAGCTCGTGTCGGCTACACCTTC
clone_size: -; v_call: TRBV7-9; d_call: TRBD1; j_call: TRBJ1-2; cdr3_aa: CASSQQGAEGYTF; cdr3_nt: TGTGCCAGCAGCCAACAGGGGGCAGAGGGCTACACCTTC
clone_size: few; v_call: TRBV4-1; d_call: -; j_call: TRBJ1-2; cdr3_aa: CASSQESNYGYTF; cdr3_nt: TGCGCCAGCAGCCAAGAAAGTAACTATGGCTACACCTTC
clone_size: -; v_call: TRBV4-3; d_call: -; j_call: TRBJ2-7; cdr3_aa: CASSPAGGDEQYF; cdr3_nt: TGCGCCAGCAGCCCAGCGGGCGGAGACGAGCAGTACTTC
clone_size: once; v_call: TRBV5-4; d_call: TRBD2; j_call: TRBJ2-3; cdr3_aa: CASSGGTTTDTQYF; cdr3_nt: TGTGCCAGCAGCGGGGGGACTACTACAGATACGCAGTATTTT
clone_size: -; v_call: TRBV5-4; d_call: -; j_call: TRBJ1-6; cdr3_aa: CASSLGSGTGNSPLHF; cdr3_nt: TGTGCCAGCAGCTTGGGATCCGGGACGGGTAATTCACCCCTCCACTTT
clone_size: few; v_call: TRBV5-1; d_call: -; j_call: TRBJ1-1; cdr3_aa: CASSLGLGERTEAFF; cdr3_nt: TGCGCCAGCAGCTTGGGATTGGGCGAGAGGACTGAAGCTTTCTTT
clone_size: -; v_call: TRBV5-1; d_call: -; j_call: TRBJ1-1; cdr3_aa: CASSLGWDRFEAFF; cdr3_nt: TGCGCCAGCAGCTTGGGTTGGGACCGCTTTGAAGCTTTCTTT
clone_size: -; v_call: TRBV18; d_call: TRBD1; j_call: TRBJ2-7; cdr3_aa: CASSPARGLSYEQYF; cdr3_nt: TGTGCCAGCTCACCAGCCAGGGGGCTCTCCTACGAGCAGTACTTC
clone_size: few; v_call: TRBV7-9; d_call: -; j_call: TRBJ2-1; cdr3_aa: CASSLLSGSSYNEQFF; cdr3_nt: TGTGCCAGCAGCTTGCTTAGCGGTAGCTCCTACAATGAGCAGTTCTTC
clone_size: -; v_call: TRBV29-1; d_call: TRBD1; j_call: TRBJ2-1; cdr3_aa: CSVEVGQGTYNEQFF; cdr3_nt: TGCAGCGTTGAAGTGGGACAGGGGACCTACAATGAGCAGTTCTTC
clone_size: -; v_call: TRBV13; d_call: -; j_call: TRBJ2-3; cdr3_aa: CASSLRAIGTDTQYF; cdr3_nt: TGTGCCAGCAGCTTGCGAGCCATCGGCACAGATACGCAGTATTTT
clone_size: -; v_call: TRBV30; d_call: -; j_call: TRBJ1-4; cdr3_aa: CAWRLKEKLFF; cdr3_nt: TGTGCCTGGAGGCTTAAGGAAAAACTGTTTTTT
clone_size: -; v_call: TRBV5-1; d_call: -; j_call: TRBJ2-5; cdr3_aa: CASSLNGHQETQYF; cdr3_nt: TGCGCCAGCAGCTTGAACGGACACCAAGAGACCCAGTACTTC
clone_size: -; v_call: TRBV5-4; d_call: TRBD2; j_call: TRBJ2-2; cdr3_aa: CASSLVRGSYTGELFF; cdr3_nt: TGTGCCAGCAGCTTGGTACGCGGGAGCTACACCGGGGAGCTGTTTTTT
clone_size: -; v_call: TRBV5-4; d_call: TRBD1; j_call: TRBJ1-2; cdr3_aa: CASSLEGQGAGYTF; cdr3_nt: TGTGCCAGCAGCTTGGAGGGACAGGGCGCGGGCTACACCTTC
clone_size: -; v_call: TRBV30; d_call: -; j_call: TRBJ1-1; cdr3_aa: CAWRFGPAAFF; cdr3_nt: TGTGCCTGGAGGTTCGGCCCGGCGGCTTTCTTT
clone_size: few; v_call: TRBV10-3; d_call: -; j_call: TRBJ2-7; cdr3_aa: CAISVGGLDEQYF; cdr3_nt: TGTGCCATCAGTGTTGGGGGTCTCGACGAGCAGTACTTC
clone_size: -; v_call: TRBV30; d_call: -; j_call: TRBJ1-1; cdr3_aa: CAWRLGGLYTEAFF; cdr3_nt: TGTGCCTGGAGGCTGGGTGGATTGTACACTGAAGCTTTCTTT
clone_size: -; v_call: TRBV5-4; d_call: -; j_call: TRBJ2-5; cdr3_aa: CASSLTRGLRQETQYF; cdr3_nt: TGTGCCAGCAGCTTGACACGGGGGCTCCGGCAAGAGACCCAGTACTTC
clone_size: -; v_call: TRBV18; d_call: -; j_call: TRBJ1-2; cdr3_aa: CASSPLDGLRNYGYTF; cdr3_nt: TGTGCCAGCTCACCTCTTGACGGATTGAGGAACTATGGCTACACCTTC
clone_size: -; v_call: TRBV6-5; d_call: -; j_call: TRBJ1-6; cdr3_aa: CASMRGRLINSPLHF; cdr3_nt: TGTGCCAGCATGCGTGGGCGGTTGATTAATTCACCCCTCCACTTT
clone_size: few; v_call: TRBV27; d_call: TRBD1; j_call: TRBJ2-7; cdr3_aa: CASSTPDRVGYEQYF; cdr3_nt: TGTGCCAGCAGTACCCCCGACAGGGTCGGGTACGAGCAGTACTTC
clone_size: -; v_call: TRBV4-2; d_call: -; j_call: TRBJ1-5; cdr3_aa: CASSQERGQPQHF; cdr3_nt: TGTGCCAGCAGCCAAGAAAGGGGTCAGCCCCAGCATTTT
clone_size: -; v_call: TRBV5-1; d_call: -; j_call: TRBJ2-7; cdr3_aa: CASSLVTDGEQYF; cdr3_nt: TGCGCCAGCAGCTTGGTAACAGATGGCGAGCAGTACTTC
clone_size: -; v_call: TRBV5-1; d_call: -; j_call: TRBJ2-3; cdr3_aa: CASSLGLFLPVDTQYF; cdr3_nt: TGCGCCAGCAGCTTGGGACTTTTCCTACCGGTAGATACGCAGTATTTT
clone_size: few; v_call: TRBV2; d_call: -; j_call: TRBJ2-7; cdr3_aa: CASKGMIYEQYF; cdr3_nt: TGTGCCAGCAAGGGGATGATTTACGAGCAGTACTTC
clone_size: -; v_call: TRBV18; d_call: -; j_call: TRBJ1-4; cdr3_aa: CASSPRDGATNEKLFF; cdr3_nt: TGTGCCAGCTCACCCCGGGACGGTGCAACTAATGAAAAACTGTTTTTT